Shown below are 3 T cell receptor beta chains from a single sample sequenced in a study of cytomegalovirus exposure and HLA in healthy donors. In the PCR, 60 Vbeta and 13 Jbeta primers were used. The table came from immunoSEQ multiplex PCR; TCRdb's copy has only in-frame clones and leaves some out. The sample contains some 94,000 clones, less than 70% of which appear only once. The material sequenced was PBMCs. These receptors all stem from a man aged 50 to 59 in good health and CMV-seronegative.

V usage is TRBV5-1 and J usage is TRBJ2-1; D remains unclear. The V end was cut by 4 bases, the J end by 0 bases, with 11 bases between. The germline V gene has CDR1 SGHRS and CDR2 YFSETQ. The CDR3 runs 15 residues. CDR3 amino acids: CASSATLSSYNEQFF. In DNA form, the CDR3 reads TGCGCCAGCAGCGCCACCCTGAGCTCCTACAATGAGCAGTTCTTC.

The chain carries TRBV5-1 and TRBJ2-2; 7 bases are shared with TRBD2. The CDR3 has 15 amino acids. Unmatched junction bases numbered 8, after V lost 5 bases and J lost 4 bases. The germline gives CDR1 SGHRS, CDR2 YFSETQ. DNA for the CDR3: TGCGCCAGCAGGGGTTTCGGGAGGCGCACCGGGGAGCTGTTTTTT. Protein: CASRGFGRRTGELFF.

The rearrangement joins TRBV7-2 to TRBJ2-3; 10 nucleotides align to TRBD2. CDR1 and CDR2 (germline): SGHTA, FQGNSA. The CDR3 sequence is 16 residues long. V lost 2 bases to trimming and J lost 2 bases; unmatched junction nucleotides: 4. CDR3 coding DNA: TGTGCCAGCAGCTTAAGGCTAGCGGGGGACACAGATACGCAGTATTTT. Translating gives CASSLRLAGDTDTQYF.